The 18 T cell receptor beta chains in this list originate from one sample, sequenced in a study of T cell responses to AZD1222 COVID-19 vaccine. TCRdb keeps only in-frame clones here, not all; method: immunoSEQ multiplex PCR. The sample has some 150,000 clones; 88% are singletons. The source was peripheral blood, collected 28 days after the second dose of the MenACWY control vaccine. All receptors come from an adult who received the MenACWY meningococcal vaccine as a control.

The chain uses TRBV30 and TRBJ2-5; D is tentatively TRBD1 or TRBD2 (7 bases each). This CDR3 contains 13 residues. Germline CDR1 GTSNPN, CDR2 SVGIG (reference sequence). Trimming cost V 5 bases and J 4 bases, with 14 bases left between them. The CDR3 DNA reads TGTGCCTGGGGGGAGGGGGCAGGAGAGACCCAGTACTTC. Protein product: CAWGEGAGETQYF.

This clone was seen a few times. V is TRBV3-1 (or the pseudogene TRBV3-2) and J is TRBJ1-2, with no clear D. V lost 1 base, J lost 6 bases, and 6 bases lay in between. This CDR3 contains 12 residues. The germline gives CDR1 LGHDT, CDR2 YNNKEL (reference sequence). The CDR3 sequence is CASSQAENGYTF. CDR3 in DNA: TGTGCCAGCAGCCAAGCAGAGAATGGCTACACCTTC.

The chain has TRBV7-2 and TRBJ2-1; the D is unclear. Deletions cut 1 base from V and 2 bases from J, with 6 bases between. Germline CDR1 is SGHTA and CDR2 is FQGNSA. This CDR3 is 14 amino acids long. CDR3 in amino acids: CASSLGGTYNEQFF. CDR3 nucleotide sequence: TGTGCCAGCAGCTTAGGGGGTACCTACAATGAGCAGTTCTTC.

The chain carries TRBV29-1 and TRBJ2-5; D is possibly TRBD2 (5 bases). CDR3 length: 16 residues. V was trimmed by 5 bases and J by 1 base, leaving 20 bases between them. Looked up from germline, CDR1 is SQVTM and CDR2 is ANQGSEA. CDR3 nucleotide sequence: TGCAGCGTTATACAGTCCGGCGGGCGGATCCAAGAGACCCAGTACTTC. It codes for CSVIQSGGRIQETQYF.

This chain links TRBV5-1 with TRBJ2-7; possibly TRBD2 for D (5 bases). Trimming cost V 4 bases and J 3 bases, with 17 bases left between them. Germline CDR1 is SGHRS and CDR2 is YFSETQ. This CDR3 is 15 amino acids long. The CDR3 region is CASSETSYKGYEQYF. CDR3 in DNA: TGCGCCAGCAGCGAAACTAGTTATAAGGGCTACGAGCAGTACTTC.

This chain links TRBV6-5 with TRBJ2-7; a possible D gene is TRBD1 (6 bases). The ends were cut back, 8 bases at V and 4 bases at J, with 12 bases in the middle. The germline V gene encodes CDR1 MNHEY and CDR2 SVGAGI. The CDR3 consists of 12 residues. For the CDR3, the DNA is TGTGCCAGCGGCAGGGGATTATACGAGCAGTACTTC. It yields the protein CASGRGLYEQYF.

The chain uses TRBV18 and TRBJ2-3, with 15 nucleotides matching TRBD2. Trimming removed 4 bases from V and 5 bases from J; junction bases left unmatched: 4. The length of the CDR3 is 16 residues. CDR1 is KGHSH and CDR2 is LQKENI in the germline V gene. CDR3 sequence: CASSQGLAGGGDTQYF. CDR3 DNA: TGTGCCAGCTCACAGGGACTAGCGGGAGGTGGAGATACGCAGTATTTT. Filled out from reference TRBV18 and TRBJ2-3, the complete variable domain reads NAGVMQNPRHLVRRRGQEARLRCSPMKGHSHVYWYRQLPEEGLKFMVYLQKENIIDESGMPKERFSAEFPKEGPSILRIQQVVRGDSAAYFCASSQGLAGGGDTQYFGPGTRLTVL.

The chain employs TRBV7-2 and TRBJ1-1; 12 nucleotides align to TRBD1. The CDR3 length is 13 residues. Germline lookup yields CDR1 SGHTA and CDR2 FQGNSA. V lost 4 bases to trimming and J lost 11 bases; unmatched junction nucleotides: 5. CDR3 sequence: CASSSGTGGDAFF. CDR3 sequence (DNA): TGTGCCAGCAGCTCCGGGACAGGGGGCGACGCTTTCTTT.

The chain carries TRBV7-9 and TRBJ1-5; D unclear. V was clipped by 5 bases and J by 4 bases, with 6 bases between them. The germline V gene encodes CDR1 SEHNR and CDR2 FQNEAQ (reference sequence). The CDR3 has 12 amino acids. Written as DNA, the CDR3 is TGTGCCAGCAGCATAGAGAATCAGCCCCAGCATTTT. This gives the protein CASSIENQPQHF.

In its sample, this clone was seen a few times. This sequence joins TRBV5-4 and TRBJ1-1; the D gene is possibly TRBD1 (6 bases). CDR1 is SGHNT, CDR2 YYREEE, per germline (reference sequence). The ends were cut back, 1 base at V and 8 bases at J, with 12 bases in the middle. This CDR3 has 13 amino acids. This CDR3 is CASSLYRGTEAFF. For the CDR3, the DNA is TGTGCCAGCAGCTTGTATAGGGGGACGGAAGCTTTCTTT.

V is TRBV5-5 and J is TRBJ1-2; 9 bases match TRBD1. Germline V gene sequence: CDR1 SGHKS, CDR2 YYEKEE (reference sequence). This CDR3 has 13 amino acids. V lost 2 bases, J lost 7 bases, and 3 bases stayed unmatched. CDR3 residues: CASSFTGGSGYTF. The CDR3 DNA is TGTGCCAGCAGCTTTACAGGGGGCTCTGGCTACACCTTC.

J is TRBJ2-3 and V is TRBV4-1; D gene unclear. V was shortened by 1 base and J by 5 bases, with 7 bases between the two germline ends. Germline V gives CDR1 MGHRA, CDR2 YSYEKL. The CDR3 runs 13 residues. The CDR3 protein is CASSQVEGDTQYF. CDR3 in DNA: TGCGCCAGCAGCCAAGTTGAAGGAGATACGCAGTATTTT.

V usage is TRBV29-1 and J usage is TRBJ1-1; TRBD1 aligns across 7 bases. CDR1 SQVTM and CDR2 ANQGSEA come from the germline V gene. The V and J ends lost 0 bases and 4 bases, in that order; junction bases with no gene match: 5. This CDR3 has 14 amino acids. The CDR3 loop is CSVEDRQGVTEAFF. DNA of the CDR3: TGCAGCGTTGAAGATCGGCAGGGGGTCACTGAAGCTTTCTTT.

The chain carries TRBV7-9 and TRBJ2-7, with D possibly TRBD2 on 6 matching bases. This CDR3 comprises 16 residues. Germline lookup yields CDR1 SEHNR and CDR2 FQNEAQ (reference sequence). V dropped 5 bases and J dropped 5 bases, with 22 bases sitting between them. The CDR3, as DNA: TGTGCCAGCAGCCCACCTCCCCGACTAGAGTTAAACGAGCAGTACTTC. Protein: CASSPPPRLELNEQYF. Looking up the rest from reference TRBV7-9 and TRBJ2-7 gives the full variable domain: DTGVSQNPRHKITKRGQNVTFRCDPISEHNRLYWYRQTLGQGPEFLTYFQNEAQLEKSRLLSDRFSAERPKGSFSTLEIQRTEQGDSAMYLCASSPPPRLELNEQYFGPGTRLTVT.

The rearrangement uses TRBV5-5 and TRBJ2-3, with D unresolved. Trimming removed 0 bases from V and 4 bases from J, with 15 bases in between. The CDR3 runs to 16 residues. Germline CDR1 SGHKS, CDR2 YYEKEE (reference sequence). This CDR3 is CASSLASETNPDTQYF. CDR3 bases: TGTGCCAGCAGCTTGGCGTCGGAGACCAACCCAGATACGCAGTATTTT. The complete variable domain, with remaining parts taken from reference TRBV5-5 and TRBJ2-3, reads DAGVTQSPTHLIKTRGQQVTLRCSPISGHKSVSWYQQVLGQGPQFIFQYYEKEERGRGNFPDRFSARQFPNYSSELNVNALLLGDSALYLCASSLASETNPDTQYFGPGTRLTVL.

The CDR3 region is CASSRLVGSLHNEQFF. In nucleotides, the CDR3 is TGTGCCAGCAGTAGGCTTGTGGGGTCGCTCCACAATGAGCAGTTCTTC. This sequence joins TRBV9 and TRBJ2-1; D unclear. The CDR3 covers 16 residues. From germline, CDR1 is SGDLS and CDR2 YYNGEE. V shed 5 bases and J shed 5 bases, with 20 bases lying between them.

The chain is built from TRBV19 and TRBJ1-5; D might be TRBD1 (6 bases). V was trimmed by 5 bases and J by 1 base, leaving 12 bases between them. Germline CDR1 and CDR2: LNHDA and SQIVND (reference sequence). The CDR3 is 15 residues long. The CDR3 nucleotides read TGTGCCAGTAGTCTCAGGGGATCAAGCAATCAGCCCCAGCATTTT. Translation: CASSLRGSSNQPQHF.

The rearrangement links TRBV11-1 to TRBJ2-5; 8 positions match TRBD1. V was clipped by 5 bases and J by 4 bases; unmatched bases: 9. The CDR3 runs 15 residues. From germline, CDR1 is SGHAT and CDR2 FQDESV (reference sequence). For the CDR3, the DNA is TGTGCCAGCAGCCCGAACACAGGGGGTGGAGAGACCCAGTACTTC. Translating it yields CASSPNTGGGETQYF.